These 7 T cell receptor beta chains originate from one sample sequenced in a study of relationships among human T cell subsets. Naive plus transitional T cells were isolated with anti-CD45RA microbeads from pooled CD4+ and CD8+ T cells. TCR alpha and beta CDR3s were amplified from mRNA by semiquantitative ARM-PCR. In ARM-PCR, communal superprimers followed tagged nested gene-specific primers for exponential amplification. TCRdb passed the multiplex PCR reads through MiXCR, listing each CDR3 protein once. The profile shows 7,000 to 8,500 distinct CDR3 sequences, approximately 70% of them singletons. Sequencing was carried out using naive and transitional (CD45RA+) T cells sorted from blood. Receptor source: a man between 35 and 55 years old in good health.

The chain links TRBV7-9 to TRBJ2-5; D call uncertain. This CDR3 spans 14 amino acids. Looked up from germline, CDR1 is SEHNR and CDR2 is FQNEAQ (reference sequence). The ends were cut back, 0 bases at V and 5 bases at J, with 10 bases in the middle. CDR3 sequence reads: CASSLARMTETQYF. As DNA, the CDR3 is TGTGCCAGCAGCTTAGCCAGGATGACGGAGACCCAGTACTTC. Full variable domain (missing parts from reference TRBV7-9 and TRBJ2-5): DTGVSQNPRHKITKRGQNVTFRCDPISEHNRLYWYRQTLGQGPEFLTYFQNEAQLEKSRLLSDRFSAERPKGSFSTLEIQRTEQGDSAMYLCASSLARMTETQYFGPGTRLLVL.

This clonotype has just a few counts. This rearrangement joins TRBV28 to TRBJ1-2, with TRBD1 as a possible D gene (5 bases). Trimming pared 6 bases from V and 4 bases from J, leaving 18 bases between. The CDR3 consists of 15 residues. CDR1 is MDHEN, CDR2 SYDVKM, per germline. CDR3 nucleotides: TGTGCCAGCAGCTCTTTAGGGACGGTCCCCTATGGCTACACCTTC. Translated, it gives CASSSLGTVPYGYTF.

Only one count was recorded for this clonotype. The J gene is TRBJ1-1, the V gene TRBV5-1; D may be TRBD1 (6 bases). The CDR3 extends over 14 amino acids. Between the trimmed V and J ends, which lost 1 base and 0 bases, there was a span of 7 bases. CDR1 SGHRS and CDR2 YFSETQ come from the germline V gene. The CDR3 protein is CASSLRGMNTEAFF. Written as DNA, the CDR3 is TGCGCCAGCAGCTTGAGGGGGATGAACACTGAAGCTTTCTTT.

The V call is TRBV6-5, the J call TRBJ1-5; D not certain. Deletions cut 5 bases from V and 5 bases from J, with 10 bases between. CDR1 MNHEY and CDR2 SVGAGI come from the germline V gene. This CDR3 spans 13 amino acids. This CDR3 is CASSHYSYQPQHF. CDR3 nucleotide sequence: TGTGCCAGCAGTCATTACTCATATCAGCCCCAGCATTTT.

This clonotype was counted between two and nine times. The chain couples TRBV28 to TRBJ2-2; no definite D call. Trimming stripped 6 bases from V and 5 bases from J, with 10 bases between. The CDR3 runs to 13 residues. The germline V gene encodes CDR1 MDHEN and CDR2 SYDVKM. CDR3 sequence reads: CASSVVSTGELFF. The CDR3, as DNA: TGTGCCAGCAGCGTAGTGTCAACCGGGGAGCTGTTTTTT.

In DNA form, the CDR3 reads TGTGCCAGCAGTCCCCTGCCCAAAATTGACAGGGGTAGGAGTCAGCCCCAGCATTTT. Protein product: CASSPLPKIDRGRSQPQHF. V gene TRBV28 combines with J gene TRBJ1-5, with TRBD1 matching 8 bases. Trimming at V came to 5 bases and at J to 6 bases, leaving 21 bases not matched to a gene. The CDR3 extends over 19 amino acids. The germline V gene has CDR1 MDHEN and CDR2 SYDVKM.

The V gene is TRBV11-2, the J gene TRBJ2-7; 8 bases align to TRBD2. Germline trimming cut 5 bases from V and 5 bases from J; bases unmatched to any gene: 5. Germline values: CDR1 SGHAT, CDR2 FQNNGV. This CDR3 contains 13 residues. DNA for the CDR3: TGTGCCAGCAGCAAGGGACTAGAAAACGAGCAGTACTTC. This gives the protein CASSKGLENEQYF.